This T cell receptor (beta chain) originates from a study of early T cells in non-severe SARS-CoV-2 infection. Study details: Bulk RNA taken from unsorted whole blood was sequenced, leaving chains unpaired. General study points: Matching with VDJdb favored anti-spike CD8 responses (missing private and CD4 specificities).

As to this clonotype: Its cognate antigen is unknown.

Individual cDNA molecules received unique molecular identifiers. TCRdb re-derived calls from the 5' RACE reads in MiXCR, one entry per CDR3 protein. Among fewer than 35,000 distinct CDR3 sequences listed, 4.4% were seen once. Sequenced input: whole blood. This receptor was identified in an adult who was a healthcare worker with PCR-confirmed SARS-CoV-2 infection or an uninfected control (not recorded which).

The DNA for the CDR3 is TGTGCCAGCAGTATGCAGGGGCGGGAAAAACTGTTTTTT. Protein sequence: CASSMQGREKLFF. The chain combines TRBV2 with TRBJ1-4; TRBD1 is a possible D gene (6 bases). The V end was cut by 5 bases, the J end by 8 bases, with 12 bases between. Germline V CDR1 and CDR2: SNHLY, FYNNEI. CDR3 length: 13 amino acids.